This passage covers 26 T cell receptor beta chains from one sample sequenced in a study of cytomegalovirus exposure and HLA in healthy donors. The method was immunoSEQ multiplex PCR; TCRdb's version includes in-frame clones alone and lacks a portion of them. The sample lists tens of thousands of clones, approximately 92% occurring once. The sequenced sample was PBMCs. These receptors all stem from a man aged 18 to 35 in good health and CMV-seronegative.

V usage is TRBV14 and J usage is TRBJ2-7; 14 bases fit TRBD2. V trimming: 2 bases; J trimming: 6 bases; junction bases outside the gene matches: 3. Germline lookup yields CDR1 SGHDN and CDR2 FVKESK. The CDR3 runs to 15 residues. Here the CDR3 DNA reads TGTGCCAGCAGCCAAACGGGACTAGCGGGAGTCGAGCAGTACTTC. Translation: CASSQTGLAGVEQYF.

The chain links TRBV19 to TRBJ2-2, with TRBD1 as a possible D gene (8 bases). CDR1 is LNHDA and CDR2 is SQIVND in the germline V gene (reference sequence). The CDR3 sequence is 15 residues long. Trimming removed 7 bases at V and 4 bases at J, with 16 bases between. The CDR3 reads CASIANRGGTGELFF. In DNA, the CDR3 is TGTGCCAGTATCGCTAACAGGGGGGGCACCGGGGAGCTGTTTTTT.

This chain connects TRBV21-1 to TRBJ1-2; the listed D gene, TRBD1, was not tested against the DNA. TRBV21-1 is reported as a pseudogene. The CDR3 is made up of 18 amino acids. The CDR3 DNA reads TGTGCCAGCAGCAACCCCCTTACCCCAGACACAGCTAACTATGGCTACACCTTC. Encoded protein: CASSNPLTPDTANYGYTF.

This clone was seen a single time. V is TRBV28 and J is TRBJ2-3; TRBD2 aligns across 7 bases. Germline CDR1 is MDHEN and CDR2 is SYDVKM. Trimming at V came to 1 base and at J to 0 bases, leaving 7 bases not matched to a gene. This CDR3 region has 17 residues. For the CDR3, the DNA is TGTGCCAGCAGTTTATTTCTCGGCGGGGGAAGCACAGATACGCAGTATTTT. Protein sequence: CASSLFLGGGSTDTQYF.

The chain is built from TRBV10-2 and TRBJ2-7; perhaps TRBD2 as D (6 bases). Germline lookup yields CDR1 WSHSY and CDR2 SAAADI. V lost 6 bases, J lost 5 bases, and 17 bases lay in between. The CDR3 loop spans 14 amino acids. CDR3 amino acids: CASRRRDSLDEQYF. CDR3 nucleotides: TGCGCCAGCAGAAGACGGGACTCACTAGACGAGCAGTACTTC.

This chain connects TRBV7-3 to TRBJ2-7, with D perhaps matching TRBD2 (6 bases). The CDR3 runs 13 residues. Germline V CDR1 and CDR2: SGHTA, FQGTGA. V was pared by 0 bases and J by 3 bases, with 6 bases between. The CDR3 coding sequence is TGTGCCAGCAGCTTAACCGGGGGCTACGAGCAGTACTTC. It translates to CASSLTGGYEQYF.

V gene TRBV4-3 combines with J gene TRBJ2-3; TRBD2 matches 12 bases. The CDR3 consists of 15 residues. Losses at the gene ends were 2 bases for V and 9 bases for J; bases not matched to a gene: 6. In germline, CDR1 is LGHNA, CDR2 YSLEER. The CDR3 DNA reads as TGCGCCAGCAGCCAAACAGGACTAGCGGGATTAACGCAGTATTTT. This sequence encodes CASSQTGLAGLTQYF.

The V call is TRBV7-2, the J call TRBJ2-3, with D tentatively TRBD2 (7 bases). Germline lookup yields CDR1 SGHTA and CDR2 FQGNSA. Trimming pared 5 bases from V and 2 bases from J, leaving 20 bases between. This CDR3 comprises 17 residues. CDR3 bases: TGTGCCAGCAGCACCCACGGGGGGCGGTCCTCCACAGATACGCAGTATTTT. Translation gives CASSTHGGRSSTDTQYF.

The V call is TRBV27, the J call TRBJ2-7, with 7 bases that match TRBD2. CDR3 length: 16 residues. The V gene end was trimmed by 0 bases and the J gene end by 0 bases; junction bases not matched to a gene: 5. Germline lookup yields CDR1 MNHEY and CDR2 SMNVEV (reference sequence). The CDR3 bases are TGTGCCAGCAGTTTATCGGCGGGAGTCTTCTCCTACGAGCAGTACTTC. Amino acid sequence: CASSLSAGVFSYEQYF.

V is TRBV21-1 and J is TRBJ2-7; the table gives TRBD1 as D, unverified against the DNA. TRBV21-1 is tagged as a pseudogene. This CDR3 has 20 amino acids. CDR3 coding DNA: TGTGCCAGCCCCGATGGTCCCGGCCGGGACAGGGGGATATTCCTCTACGAGCAGTACTTC. This translates into CASPDGPGRDRGIFLYEQYF.

The chain couples TRBV27 to TRBJ2-1, with D possibly TRBD2 on 6 matching bases. This CDR3 has 14 residues. The V gene lost 4 bases and the J gene lost 5 bases, with 12 bases spanning the gap. CDR1 is MNHEY, CDR2 SMNVEV, per germline (reference sequence). CDR3 coding DNA: TGTGCCAGCAGTTGGGCGGGGATAAACAATGAGCAGTTCTTC. Residues: CASSWAGINNEQFF.

The V call is TRBV5-1, the J call TRBJ2-5, with a tentative D call TRBD1 (7 bases). Trimming removed 0 bases from V and 5 bases from J, with 17 bases in between. The CDR3 sequence is 16 residues long. Germline assignment: CDR1 SGHRS and CDR2 YFSETQ. The CDR3 region has the DNA TGCGCCAGCAGCTTGGCCGCTCCGACAGGGAGGGAGACCCAGTACTTC. Amino acid sequence: CASSLAAPTGRETQYF. Drawing the rest from reference TRBV5-1 and TRBJ2-5, the complete variable domain is KAGVTQTPRYLIKTRGQQVTLSCSPISGHRSVSWYQQTPGQGLQFLFEYFSETQRNKGNFPGRFSGRQFSNSRSEMNVSTLELGDSALYLCASSLAAPTGRETQYFGPGTRLLVL.

The chain links TRBV7-2 to TRBJ1-5; D is undetermined. The CDR3 is 13 amino acids. Germline V gene lookup returns CDR1 SGHTA and CDR2 FQGNSA. Trimming left V 2 bases short and J 7 bases short, with 9 bases between. CDR3 sequence: CASSLTIGQPQHF. The CDR3 coding sequence is TGTGCCAGCAGCTTAACTATTGGGCAGCCCCAGCATTTT.

This chain uses TRBV6-5 with TRBJ2-6; D is unresolved. From germline, CDR1 is MNHEY and CDR2 SVGAGI. The V end was cut by 0 bases, the J end by 2 bases, with 8 bases between. This CDR3 has 16 residues. CDR3 nucleotide sequence: TGTGCCAGCAGTTACTCTTCGGTTGCTGGGGCCAACGTCCTGACTTTC. Encoded protein: CASSYSSVAGANVLTF.

In its sample, this clone was seen a few times. The chain joins TRBV7-6 to TRBJ2-7; 7 positions match TRBD1. CDR1 is SGHVS, CDR2 FNYEAQ, per germline. The ends lost 4 bases at V and 4 bases at J; junction bases unmatched: 13. The CDR3 is 16 residues long. CDR3 bases: TGTGCCAGCAGCTCGCTAAGGGGGCGCACTCTATACGAGCAGTACTTC. Residues: CASSSLRGRTLYEQYF. Based on the CDR3 plus reference TRBV7-6 and TRBJ2-7, the full variable domain is GAGVSQSPRYKVTKRGQDVALRCDPISGHVSLYWYRQALGQGPEFLTYFNYEAQQDKSGLPNDRFSAERPEGSISTLTIQRTEQRDSAMYRCASSSLRGRTLYEQYFGPGTRLTVT.

The chain couples TRBV11-2 to TRBJ2-1; 8 bases map to TRBD2. The CDR3 totals 14 residues. The germline CDR1 and CDR2 sequences are SGHAT and FQNNGV. V lost 9 bases, J lost 5 bases, and 9 bases stayed unmatched. The CDR3 bases are TGTGCCAGTGCGCCGAGCGGGGGCAACAATGAGCAGTTCTTC. Translated: CASAPSGGNNEQFF.

The chain recombines TRBV28 with TRBJ2-7, with D tentatively TRBD2 (6 bases). Germline assignment: CDR1 MDHEN and CDR2 SYDVKM. Trimming shortened V by 4 bases and J by 0 bases, and 13 bases separated the two germline ends. This CDR3 spans 15 amino acids. DNA for the CDR3: TGTGCCAGCAGTTGGACCATCGGGAGCTCCTACGAGCAGTACTTC. It translates to CASSWTIGSSYEQYF.

The chain is built from TRBV4-3 and TRBJ2-7, with D perhaps TRBD1 (6 bases). The CDR3 length is 15 residues. V was cut by 2 bases and J by 0 bases, with 11 bases left in between. CDR1 is LGHNA, CDR2 YSLEER, per germline. This CDR3 is CASSQLRGSSYEQYF. CDR3 nucleotides: TGCGCCAGCAGCCAACTAAGGGGGAGCTCCTACGAGCAGTACTTC.

V usage is TRBV6-5 and J usage is TRBJ2-3; 8 bases are a match to TRBD2. This CDR3 has 15 amino acids. Germline lookup yields CDR1 MNHEY and CDR2 SVGAGI. Losses at the gene ends were 6 bases for V and 2 bases for J; bases not matched to a gene: 7. The CDR3 nucleotides are TGTGCCAGCAGATTCTCGGGGGGGCCCACAGATACGCAGTATTTT. It yields the protein CASRFSGGPTDTQYF.

The chain couples TRBV6-5 to TRBJ2-7; D unresolved. CDR3 size: 12 residues. Germline CDR1 is MNHEY and CDR2 is SVGAGI. V lost 5 bases and J lost 3, with 8 bases in between. This chain's CDR3 is CASSERGYEQYF. The CDR3 DNA follows: TGTGCCAGCAGTGAGCGAGGCTACGAGCAGTACTTC.

The rearrangement joins TRBV27 to TRBJ2-7, with D possibly matching TRBD2 (7 bases). Germline V gene data show CDR1 as MNHEY and CDR2 as SMNVEV (reference sequence). The CDR3 is 15 amino acids. V gave up 3 bases and J gave up 2 bases, with 14 bases separating them. CDR3 in amino acids: CASSLEGGSPYEQYF. The CDR3 DNA sequence: TGTGCCAGCAGTTTGGAGGGGGGGTCGCCCTACGAGCAGTACTTC.

The V call is TRBV27, the J call TRBJ2-7; 8 bases agree with TRBD2. This CDR3 has 12 residues. Unmatched junction bases numbered 5, after V lost 7 bases and J lost 6 bases. The V gene's germline CDR1 is MNHEY and CDR2 SMNVEV (reference sequence). The CDR3 DNA reads TGTGCCAGCAAGGGACTAGGGCCCGAGCAGTACTTC. It codes for CASKGLGPEQYF.

The chain links TRBV5-4 to TRBJ1-5; 8 bases map to TRBD1. Germline V gene data show CDR1 as SGHNT and CDR2 as YYREEE (reference sequence). The CDR3 totals 19 residues. After removal of 0 bases from V and 2 bases from J, the junction contained 13 bases not matched to a gene. The CDR3 sequence: CASSLGIYRGESGNQPQHF. As DNA, the CDR3 is TGTGCCAGCAGCTTGGGGATCTACAGGGGGGAAAGCGGCAATCAGCCCCAGCATTTT.

V and J are TRBV10-1 and TRBJ2-7; 8 positions agree with TRBD1. CDR3 length: 13 residues. Germline CDR1 and CDR2: WNHNN and SYGVQD (reference sequence). The V gene end was trimmed by 6 bases and the J gene end by 7 bases; junction bases not matched to a gene: 8. CDR3 region: CASSKDRAGEQYF. CDR3 bases: TGCGCCAGCAGCAAGGACAGGGCTGGAGAGCAGTACTTC.

This clone was seen just once. The rearrangement joins TRBV4-3 to TRBJ1-3, with a tentative D call TRBD1 (6 bases). The CDR3 spans 16 residues. CDR1 and CDR2 (germline): LGHNA, YSLEER. Between the trimmed V and J ends, which lost 0 bases and 3 bases, there was a span of 12 bases. CDR3 nucleotide sequence: TGCGCCAGCAGCCAAGATCTGGCAGGGGTTGGAAACACCATATATTTT. Its protein is CASSQDLAGVGNTIYF.

This clone was detected only once. The chain has TRBV4-3 and TRBJ2-7; D gene unclear. V was clipped by 0 bases and J by 2 bases, with 11 bases between them. Germline CDR1 LGHNA, CDR2 YSLEER. The CDR3 covers 15 residues. CDR3 DNA sequence: TGCGCCAGCAGCCAAGATCACGCTTACACCTACGAGCAGTACTTC. This sequence encodes CASSQDHAYTYEQYF.